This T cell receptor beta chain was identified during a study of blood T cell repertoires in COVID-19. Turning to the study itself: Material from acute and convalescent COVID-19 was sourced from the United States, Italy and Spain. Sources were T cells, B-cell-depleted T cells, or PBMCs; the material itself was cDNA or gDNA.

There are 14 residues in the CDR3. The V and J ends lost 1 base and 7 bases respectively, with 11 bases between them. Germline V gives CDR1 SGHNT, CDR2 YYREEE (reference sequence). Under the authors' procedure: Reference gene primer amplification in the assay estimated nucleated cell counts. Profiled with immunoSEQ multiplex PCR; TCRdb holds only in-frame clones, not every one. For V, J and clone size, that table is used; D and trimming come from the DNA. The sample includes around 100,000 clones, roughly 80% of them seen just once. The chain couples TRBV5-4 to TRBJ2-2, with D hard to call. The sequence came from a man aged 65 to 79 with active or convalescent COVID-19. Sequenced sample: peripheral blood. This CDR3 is CASSLIARGGELFF. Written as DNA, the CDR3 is TGTGCCAGCAGCTTGATCGCCCGCGGCGGGGAGCTGTTTTTT.